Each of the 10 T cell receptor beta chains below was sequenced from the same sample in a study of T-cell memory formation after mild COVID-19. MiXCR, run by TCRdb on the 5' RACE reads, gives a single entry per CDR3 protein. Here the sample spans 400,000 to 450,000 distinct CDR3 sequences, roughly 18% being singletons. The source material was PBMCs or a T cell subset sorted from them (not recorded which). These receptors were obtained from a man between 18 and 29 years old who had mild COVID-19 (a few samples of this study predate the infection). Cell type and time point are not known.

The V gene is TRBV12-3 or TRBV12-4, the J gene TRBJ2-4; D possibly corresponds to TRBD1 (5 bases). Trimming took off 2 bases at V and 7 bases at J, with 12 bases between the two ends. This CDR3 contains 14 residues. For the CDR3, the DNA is TGTGCCAGCAGTTTATCCTCACCAGGGAACATTCAGTACTTC. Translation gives CASSLSSPGNIQYF.

CDR3 amino acids: CASSRTSAATGELFF. CDR3 nucleotide sequence: TGTGCCAGCAGCCGGACTAGCGCGGCCACCGGGGAGCTGTTTTTT. The chain combines TRBV7-3 with TRBJ2-2, with 9 bases that match TRBD2. CDR1 SGHTA and CDR2 FQGTGA come from the germline V gene. The CDR3 loop spans 15 amino acids. With V trimmed by 5 bases and J by 4 bases, 5 bases remained unmatched.

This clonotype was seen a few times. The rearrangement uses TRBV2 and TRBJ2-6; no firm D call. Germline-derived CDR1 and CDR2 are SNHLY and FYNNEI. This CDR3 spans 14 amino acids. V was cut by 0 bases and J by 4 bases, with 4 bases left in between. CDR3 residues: CASSEAPGANVLTF. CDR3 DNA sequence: TGTGCCAGCAGTGAAGCGCCGGGGGCCAACGTCCTGACTTTC.

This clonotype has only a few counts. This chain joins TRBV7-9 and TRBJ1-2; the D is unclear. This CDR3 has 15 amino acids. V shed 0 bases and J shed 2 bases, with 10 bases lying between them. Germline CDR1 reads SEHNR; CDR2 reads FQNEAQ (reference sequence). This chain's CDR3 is CASSLAGQLNYGYTF. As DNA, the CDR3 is TGTGCCAGCAGCTTAGCGGGCCAGTTAAACTATGGCTACACCTTC.

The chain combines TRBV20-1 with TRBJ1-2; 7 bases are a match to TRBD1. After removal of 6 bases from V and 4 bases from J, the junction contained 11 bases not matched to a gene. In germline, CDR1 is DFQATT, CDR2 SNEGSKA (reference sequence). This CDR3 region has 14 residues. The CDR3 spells CSASPGTAGYGYTF. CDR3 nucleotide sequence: TGCAGTGCGAGCCCCGGGACAGCGGGCTATGGCTACACCTTC.

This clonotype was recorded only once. This CDR3 reads CASSSTPGVVPPYEQYF. CDR3 in DNA: TGTGCCAGCAGCTCGACACCAGGGGTCGTTCCTCCTTACGAGCAGTACTTC. The chain uses TRBV7-2 and TRBJ2-7, with D maybe TRBD1 (6 bases). CDR3 length: 17 residues. V lost 4 bases to trimming and J lost 4 bases, with 23 bases between them. Germline V gives CDR1 SGHTA, CDR2 FQGNSA.

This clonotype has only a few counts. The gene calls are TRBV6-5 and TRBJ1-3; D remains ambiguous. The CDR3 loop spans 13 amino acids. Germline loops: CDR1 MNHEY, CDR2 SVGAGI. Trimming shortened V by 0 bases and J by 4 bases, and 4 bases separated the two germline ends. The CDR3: CASSYSWGNTIYF. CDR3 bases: TGTGCCAGCAGTTACTCCTGGGGAAACACCATATATTTT.

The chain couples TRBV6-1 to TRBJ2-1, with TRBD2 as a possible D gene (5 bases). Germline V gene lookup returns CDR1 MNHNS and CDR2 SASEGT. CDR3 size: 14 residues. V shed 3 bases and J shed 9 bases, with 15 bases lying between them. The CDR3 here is CASSDTRLGIEQFF. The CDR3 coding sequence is TGTGCCAGCAGTGACACTAGATTGGGTATTGAGCAGTTCTTC.

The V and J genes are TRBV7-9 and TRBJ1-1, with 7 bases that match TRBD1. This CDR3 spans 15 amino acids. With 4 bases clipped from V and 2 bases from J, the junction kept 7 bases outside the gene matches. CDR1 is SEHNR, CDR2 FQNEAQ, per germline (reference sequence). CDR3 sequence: CASSYSGQDNTEAFF. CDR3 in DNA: TGTGCCAGCAGCTACTCAGGACAGGACAACACTGAAGCTTTCTTT. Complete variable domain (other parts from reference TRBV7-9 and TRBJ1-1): DTGVSQNPRHKITKRGQNVTFRCDPISEHNRLYWYRQTLGQGPEFLTYFQNEAQLEKSRLLSDRFSAERPKGSFSTLEIQRTEQGDSAMYLCASSYSGQDNTEAFFGQGTRLTVV.

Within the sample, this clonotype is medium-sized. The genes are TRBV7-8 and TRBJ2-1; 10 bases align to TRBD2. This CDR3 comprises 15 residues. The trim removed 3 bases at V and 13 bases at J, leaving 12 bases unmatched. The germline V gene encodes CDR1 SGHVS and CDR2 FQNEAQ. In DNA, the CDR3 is TGTGCCAGCAGCTTCGGGACTAGCGTCTTGATCTCCCAGTTCTTC. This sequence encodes CASSFGTSVLISQFF.